This entry lists 13 T cell receptor beta chains sequenced from one sample in a study of blood T cell repertoires in COVID-19. The method was immunoSEQ multiplex PCR; TCRdb's version includes in-frame clones alone and lacks a portion of them. Of approximately 300,000 clones in the sample, around 92% were seen once. The specimen was peripheral blood. These TCRs come from a woman aged 25 to 39 with COVID-19, enrolled during active disease.

Concerning this clone itself: Within the sample, other DNA sequences also encode this same CDR3. The CDR3 reads CASSVGLPQETQYF. For the CDR3, the DNA is TGTGCCAGCAGCGTAGGACTACCTCAAGAGACCCAGTACTTC. The genes are TRBV9 and TRBJ2-5; a possible D gene is TRBD2 (5 bases). CDR1 is SGDLS, CDR2 YYNGEE, per germline. Trimming cost V 0 bases and J 2 bases, with 8 bases left between them. The CDR3 has 14 residues.

CDR3 loop: CASSPDRGLLNTEAFF. CDR3 DNA: TGTGCCAGCAGCCCGGACAGGGGCCTTTTGAACACTGAAGCTTTCTTT. The genes are TRBV5-5 and TRBJ1-1; 9 bases agree with TRBD1. This CDR3 has 16 residues. Germline CDR1 and CDR2: SGHKS and YYEKEE (reference sequence). After removal of 4 bases from V and 0 bases from J, the junction contained 7 bases not matched to a gene.

The V and J genes are TRBV7-9 and TRBJ1-2; D is unclear. CDR1 and CDR2 from the germline V gene are SEHNR and FQNEAQ (reference sequence). CDR3 length: 14 residues. Trimming removed 5 bases at V and 2 bases at J, with 12 bases between. CDR3 sequence reads: CASSRGEGNYGYTF. Here the CDR3 DNA reads TGTGCCAGCAGCCGGGGAGAGGGAAACTATGGCTACACCTTC.

The V call is TRBV2, the J call TRBJ1-2; D is possibly TRBD1 (6 bases). The CDR3 is 15 amino acids. Germline V gene sequence: CDR1 SNHLY, CDR2 FYNNEI. V lost 1 base and J 8 bases, leaving 17 bases between the germline ends. The CDR3 is CASSEEGGRVGGYTF. CDR3 DNA: TGTGCCAGCAGTGAAGAAGGGGGTAGGGTTGGCGGCTACACCTTC. The variable domain in full, completed from reference TRBV2 and TRBJ1-2, reads EPEVTQTPSHQVTQMGQEVILRCVPISNHLYFYWYRQILGQKVEFLVSFYNNEISEKSEIFDDQFSVERPDGSNFTLKIRSTKLEDSAMYFCASSEEGGRVGGYTFGSGTRLTVV.

The chain joins TRBV6-5 to TRBJ2-1; no clear D gene. The germline V and J ends were trimmed by 10 bases and 7 bases, with 14 bases remaining between them. Germline V gene lookup returns CDR1 MNHEY and CDR2 SVGAGI. The CDR3 length is 12 residues. The CDR3 reads CATRAGGNEQFF. For the CDR3, the DNA is TGTGCCACCCGAGCAGGTGGGAATGAGCAGTTCTTC.

This sequence joins TRBV5-1 and TRBJ1-3; 12 nucleotides line up with TRBD1. Germline CDR1 and CDR2: SGHRS and YFSETQ. After removal of 4 bases from V and 3 bases from J, the junction contained 5 bases not matched to a gene. The CDR3 is 16 amino acids. The CDR3 region has the DNA TGCGCCAGCAGCCGGGGACAGGGGGCTCGTGGAAACACCATATATTTT. Its translation is CASSRGQGARGNTIYF.

The rearrangement uses TRBV11-2 and TRBJ2-3, with TRBD2 as a possible D gene (6 bases). V was trimmed by 2 bases and J by 2 bases, leaving 17 bases between them. CDR1 is SGHAT, CDR2 FQNNGV, per germline. The CDR3 contains 17 residues. CDR3 sequence: CASSLLRARGVTDTQYF. DNA for the CDR3: TGTGCCAGCAGCTTATTACGTGCACGCGGGGTCACAGATACGCAGTATTTT. The variable domain in full, completed from reference TRBV11-2 and TRBJ2-3, reads EAGVAQSPRYKIIEKRQSVAFWCNPISGHATLYWYQQILGQGPKLLIQFQNNGVVDDSQLPKDRFSAERLKGVDSTLKIQPAKLEDSAVYLCASSLLRARGVTDTQYFGPGTRLTVL.

There are many counts of this clone. The rearrangement links TRBV11-3 to TRBJ2-1; TRBD2 matches 9 bases. The CDR3 spans 17 residues. The germline gives CDR1 SGHNT, CDR2 YENEEA. Losses at the gene ends were 5 bases for V and 8 bases for J; bases not matched to a gene: 16. The CDR3 reads CASSILSSGVIIDEQFF. CDR3 nucleotide sequence: TGTGCCAGCAGCATTCTGTCTAGCGGGGTAATTATCGATGAGCAGTTCTTC. The full variable domain, its missing parts supplied by reference TRBV11-3 and TRBJ2-1, is EAGVVQSPRYKIIEKKQPVAFWCNPISGHNTLYWYLQNLGQGPELLIRYENEEAVDDSQLPKDRFSAERLKGVDSTLKIQPAELGDSAVYLCASSILSSGVIIDEQFFGPGTRLTVL.

The V call is TRBV18, the J call TRBJ2-1; 7 bases align to TRBD2. This CDR3 is 15 amino acids long. Germline CDR1 and CDR2: KGHSH and LQKENI. V gave up 1 base and J gave up 6 bases; unmatched junction bases: 6. The CDR3 DNA is TGTGCCAGCTCACCACGGGCAGCGGGGCCCAATGAGCAGTTCTTC. Translation gives CASSPRAAGPNEQFF. Combining the CDR3 with reference TRBV18 and TRBJ2-1 gives the whole variable domain NAGVMQNPRHLVRRRGQEARLRCSPMKGHSHVYWYRQLPEEGLKFMVYLQKENIIDESGMPKERFSAEFPKEGPSILRIQQVVRGDSAAYFCASSPRAAGPNEQFFGPGTRLTVL.

This clone has more than one count but fewer than ten. The chain joins TRBV28 to TRBJ1-1, with 8 nucleotides matching TRBD1. Trimming removed 5 bases from V and 1 base from J; junction bases left unmatched: 6. Germline CDR1 is MDHEN and CDR2 is SYDVKM. This CDR3 has 15 amino acids. The CDR3, as DNA: TGTGCCAGCAGTGGTAAACAGGGGGGGAACACTGAAGCTTTCTTT. It codes for CASSGKQGGNTEAFF.

V usage is TRBV29-1 and J usage is TRBJ2-2, with 7 bases fitting TRBD1. CDR1 is SQVTM, CDR2 ANQGSEA, per germline. The V segment lost 7 bases and the J segment 5 bases; nucleotides outside the gene matches: 4. This CDR3 comprises 12 residues. The DNA for the CDR3 is TGCAGCGCGTACAGGGGAACCGGGGAGCTGTTTTTT. Its translation: CSAYRGTGELFF.

CDR3 in amino acids: CACRDRNMNTEAFF. Here the CDR3 DNA reads TGTGCCTGCCGGGACAGAAATATGAACACTGAAGCTTTCTTT. The chain employs TRBV7-9 and TRBJ1-1; 7 positions match TRBD1. Germline V gene sequence: CDR1 SEHNR, CDR2 FQNEAQ (reference sequence). The CDR3 runs to 14 residues. V shed 11 bases, J shed 0 bases, and the junction held 9 bases outside the gene matches.

This chain joins TRBV30 and TRBJ2-1; 7 nucleotides align to TRBD1. V dropped 2 bases and J dropped 8; count of bases not matched to a gene: 6. This CDR3 contains 13 residues. From germline, CDR1 is GTSNPN and CDR2 SVGIG (reference sequence). The CDR3 region is CAWSKTGWDEQFF. CDR3 nucleotide sequence: TGTGCCTGGAGTAAGACAGGGTGGGATGAGCAGTTCTTC.